A selection of T cell receptor beta chains follows, all from one sample in a study of beta chain features in type 1 diabetes. Sequenced by immunoSEQ multiplex PCR; TCRdb stores in-frame clones only, minus some. The data hold tens of thousands of clones, with around 52% observed a single time. Sequences were obtained from Tregs from blood. These receptors came from a woman under 30 in good health. Each CDR3 is given with its conserved first and last residue. The order of the fields is CDR3 DNA, CDR3 protein, J gene, D gene, V gene, clone size. D genes are given only for firm matches. Clone size is given for some rows only: seen once, a few or many times, or a class if the clone is expanded.

DNA: TGCGCCAGCAGCCAATCCTGGACAGGGGCTAGGGATGGCTACACCTTC
CDR3: CASSQSWTGARDGYTF
J: TRBJ1-2
D: TRBD1
V: TRBV4-3
size: once

DNA: TGTGCCAGCAGCCGCCTAGCGTCTCGGGGAGAGACCCAGTACTTC
CDR3: CASSRLASRGETQYF
J: TRBJ2-5
D: -
V: TRBV7-3
size: few

DNA: TGTGCCAGCAGCTTGGGGGCTAACTCGTTTGAGACCCAGTACTTC
CDR3: CASSLGANSFETQYF
J: TRBJ2-5
D: -
V: TRBV7-8
size: -

DNA: TGCGCCAGCAGCTTGGACAGCCGCACAGATACGCAGTATTTT
CDR3: CASSLDSRTDTQYF
J: TRBJ2-3
D: -
V: TRBV5-1
size: -

DNA: TGTGCCAGCAGCTTGAGGAGCGGGAGGGGTGGGAGCACAGATACGCAGTATTTT
CDR3: CASSLRSGRGGSTDTQYF
J: TRBJ2-3
D: TRBD2
V: TRBV5-6
size: -

DNA: TGTGCCAGCAGCTTAACTTGGACTAGCGGGAGTTGGAATGAGCAGTTCTTC
CDR3: CASSLTWTSGSWNEQFF
J: TRBJ2-1
D: TRBD2
V: TRBV7-2
size: -

DNA: TGTGCCAGCAGTTATTCGTATAGTCCCTACGAGCAGTACTTC
CDR3: CASSYSYSPYEQYF
J: TRBJ2-7
D: -
V: TRBV6-5
size: few

DNA: TGTGCCAGCAGCCTTCCTAGCGGGAGGGTCGCAGATACGCAGTATTTT
CDR3: CASSLPSGRVADTQYF
J: TRBJ2-3
D: TRBD2
V: TRBV28
size: -

DNA: TGCGCCAGCAGTCGCACGGGAGCCTACTACGAGCAGTACTTC
CDR3: CASSRTGAYYEQYF
J: TRBJ2-7
D: -
V: TRBV5-1
size: few

DNA: TGTGCCAGCAGTTACTCAACAGTCTACGAGCAGTACTTC
CDR3: CASSYSTVYEQYF
J: TRBJ2-7
D: -
V: TRBV6-5
size: -

DNA: TGCGCCAGCAGCTTGGGCGGCGGGGAGCTGTTTTTT
CDR3: CASSLGGGELFF
J: TRBJ2-2
D: -
V: TRBV5-1
size: few

DNA: TGTGCCAGCAGCTTGGGGTGGGCGGGAGCCCAGGTGCGGTTCTTC
CDR3: CASSLGWAGAQVRFF
J: TRBJ2-1
D: TRBD2
V: TRBV5-5
size: -

DNA: TGCGCCACCGTAACCGGTCTTACTAGCACAGATACGCAGTATTTT
CDR3: CATVTGLTSTDTQYF
J: TRBJ2-3
D: -
V: TRBV23-1
size: -

DNA: TGTGCCAGCAGCAGGGGGCCGGGAGAGCAGTACTTC
CDR3: CASSRGPGEQYF
J: TRBJ2-7
D: TRBD1
V: TRBV2
size: -

DNA: TGTGCCAGCCAAAGGGGACAGGGGTTCACTGAAGCTTCCTTT
CDR3: CASQRGQGFTEASF
J: TRBJ1-1
D: TRBD1
V: TRBV27
size: -

DNA: TGTGCCAGCAGCTCCCCTCGGAATGAGCAGTTCTTC
CDR3: CASSSPRNEQFF
J: TRBJ2-1
D: -
V: TRBV7-9
size: -

DNA: TGTGCCAGCAGGAAAGGGACAAACCAAGAGACCCAGTACTTC
CDR3: CASRKGTNQETQYF
J: TRBJ2-5
D: -
V: TRBV7-6
size: -

DNA: TGTGCCAGCAGCTTAGGGTATTTGGAGAATTCACCCCTCCACTTT
CDR3: CASSLGYLENSPLHF
J: TRBJ1-6
D: -
V: TRBV7-2
size: -